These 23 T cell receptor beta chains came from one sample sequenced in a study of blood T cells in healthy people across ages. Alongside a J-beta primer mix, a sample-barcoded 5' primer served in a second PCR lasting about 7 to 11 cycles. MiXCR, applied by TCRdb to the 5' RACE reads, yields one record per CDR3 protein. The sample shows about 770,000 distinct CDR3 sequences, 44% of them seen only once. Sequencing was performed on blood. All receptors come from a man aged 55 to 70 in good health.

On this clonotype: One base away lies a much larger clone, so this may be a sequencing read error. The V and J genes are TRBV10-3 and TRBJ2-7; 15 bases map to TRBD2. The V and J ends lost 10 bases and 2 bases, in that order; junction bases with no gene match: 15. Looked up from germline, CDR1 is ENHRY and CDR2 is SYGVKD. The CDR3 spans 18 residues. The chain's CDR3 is CATDPGLAGGRLPYEQYF. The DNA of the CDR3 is TGTGCCACCGACCCGGGACTAGCGGGGGGCCGACTCCCCTACGAGCAGTACTTC.

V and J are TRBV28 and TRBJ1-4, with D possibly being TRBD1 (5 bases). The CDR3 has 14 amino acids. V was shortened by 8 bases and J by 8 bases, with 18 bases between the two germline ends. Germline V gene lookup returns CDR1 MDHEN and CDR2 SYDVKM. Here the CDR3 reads CASRRSRRDEKLFF. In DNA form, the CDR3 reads TGTGCCAGCCGACGGAGCAGGCGGGACGAAAAACTGTTTTTT.

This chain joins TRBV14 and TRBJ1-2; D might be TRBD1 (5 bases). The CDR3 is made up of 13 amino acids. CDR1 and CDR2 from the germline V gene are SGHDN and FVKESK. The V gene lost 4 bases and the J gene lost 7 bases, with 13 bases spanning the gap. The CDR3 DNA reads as TGTGCCAGCAGCCCCCGCAGGGTTGCTGGCTACACCTTC. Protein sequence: CASSPRRVAGYTF.

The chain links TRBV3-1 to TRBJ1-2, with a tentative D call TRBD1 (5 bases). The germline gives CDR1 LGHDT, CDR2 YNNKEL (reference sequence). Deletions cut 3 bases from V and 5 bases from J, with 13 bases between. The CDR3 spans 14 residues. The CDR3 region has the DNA TGTGCCAGCAGCCATAGCGACAGTCCATATGGCTACACCTTC. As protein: CASSHSDSPYGYTF.

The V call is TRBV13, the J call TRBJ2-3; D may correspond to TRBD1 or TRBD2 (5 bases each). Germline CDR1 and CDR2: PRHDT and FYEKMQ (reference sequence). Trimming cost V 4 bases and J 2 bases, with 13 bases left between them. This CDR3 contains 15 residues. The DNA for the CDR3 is TGTGCCAGCAGCTCCTCCGGGACCTACACAGATACGCAGTATTTT. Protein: CASSSSGTYTDTQYF.

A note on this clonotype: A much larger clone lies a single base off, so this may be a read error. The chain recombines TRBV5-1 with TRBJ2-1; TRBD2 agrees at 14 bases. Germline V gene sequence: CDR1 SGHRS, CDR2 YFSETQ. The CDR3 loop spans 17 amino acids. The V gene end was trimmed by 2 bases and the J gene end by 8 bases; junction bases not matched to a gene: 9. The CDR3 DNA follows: TGCGCCAGCAGCTTTGCAGGACTAGCGGGAGGAAGCGATGAGCAGTTCTTC. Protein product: CASSFAGLAGGSDEQFF.

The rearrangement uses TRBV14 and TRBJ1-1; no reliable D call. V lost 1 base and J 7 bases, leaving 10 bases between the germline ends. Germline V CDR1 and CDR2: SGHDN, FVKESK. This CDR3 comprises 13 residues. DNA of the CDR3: TGTGCCAGCAGCCAAGTTATACTAGGTGAAGCTTTCTTT. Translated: CASSQVILGEAFF.

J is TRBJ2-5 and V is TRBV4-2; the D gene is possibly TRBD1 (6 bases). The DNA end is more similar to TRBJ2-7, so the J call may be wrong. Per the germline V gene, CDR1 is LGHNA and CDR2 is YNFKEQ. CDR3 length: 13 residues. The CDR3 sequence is CASSHRGANEQYF. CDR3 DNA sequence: TGTGCCAGCAGCCACAGGGGAGCTAACGAGCAGTACTTC.

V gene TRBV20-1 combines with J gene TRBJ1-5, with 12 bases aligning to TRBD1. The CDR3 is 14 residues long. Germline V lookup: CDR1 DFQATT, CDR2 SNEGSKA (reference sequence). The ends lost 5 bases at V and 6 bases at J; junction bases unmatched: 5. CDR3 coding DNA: TGCAGTGCTCTAGGGACAGGGGGCGGTCAGCCCCAGCATTTT. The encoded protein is CSALGTGGGQPQHF.

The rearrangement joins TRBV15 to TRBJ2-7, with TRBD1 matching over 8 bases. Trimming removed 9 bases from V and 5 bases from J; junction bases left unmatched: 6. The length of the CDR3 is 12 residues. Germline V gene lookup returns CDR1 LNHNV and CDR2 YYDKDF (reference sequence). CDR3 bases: TGTGCCACAGGACAGGGTATCCACGAGCAGTACTTC. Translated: CATGQGIHEQYF.

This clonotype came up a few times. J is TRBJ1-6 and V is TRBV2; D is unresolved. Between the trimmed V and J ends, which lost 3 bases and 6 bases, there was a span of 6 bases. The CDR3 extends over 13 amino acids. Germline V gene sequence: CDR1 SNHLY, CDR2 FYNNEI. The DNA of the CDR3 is TGTGCCAGCAGTGAGGTCGCTAATTCACCCCTCCACTTT. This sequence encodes CASSEVANSPLHF.

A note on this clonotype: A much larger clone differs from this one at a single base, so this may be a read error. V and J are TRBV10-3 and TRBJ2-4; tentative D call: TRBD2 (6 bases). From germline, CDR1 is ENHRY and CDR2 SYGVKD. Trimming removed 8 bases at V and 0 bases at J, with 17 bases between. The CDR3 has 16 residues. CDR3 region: CAISRRDALAKNIQYF. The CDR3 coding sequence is TGTGCCATCTCGAGGAGGGACGCACTAGCCAAAAACATTCAGTACTTC.

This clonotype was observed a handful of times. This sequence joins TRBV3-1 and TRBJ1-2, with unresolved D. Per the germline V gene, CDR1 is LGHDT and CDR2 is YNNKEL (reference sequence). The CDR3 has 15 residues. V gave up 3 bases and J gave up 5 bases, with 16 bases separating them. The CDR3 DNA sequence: TGTGCCAGCAGCCATGGTTTAAAGGGCCCGTATGGCTACACCTTC. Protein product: CASSHGLKGPYGYTF.

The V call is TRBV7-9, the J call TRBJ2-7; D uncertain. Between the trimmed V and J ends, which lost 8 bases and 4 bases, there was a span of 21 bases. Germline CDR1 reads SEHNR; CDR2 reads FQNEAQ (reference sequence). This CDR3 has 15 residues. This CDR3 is CASSLNGLKEYEQYF. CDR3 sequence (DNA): TGTGCCAGCTCCCTTAATGGGCTAAAGGAATACGAGCAGTACTTC.

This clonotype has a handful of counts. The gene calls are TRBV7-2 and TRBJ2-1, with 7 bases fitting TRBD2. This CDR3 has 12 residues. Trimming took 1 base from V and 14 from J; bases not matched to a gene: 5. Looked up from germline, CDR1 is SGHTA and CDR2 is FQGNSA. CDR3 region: CASSLDFGGEFF. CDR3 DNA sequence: TGTGCCAGCAGCTTAGATTTTGGGGGGGAGTTCTTC. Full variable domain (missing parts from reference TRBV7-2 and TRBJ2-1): GAGVSQSPSNKVTEKGKDVELRCDPISGHTALYWYRQSLGQGLEFLIYFQGNSAPDKSGLPSDRFSAERTGGSVSTLTIQRTQQEDSAVYLCASSLDFGGEFFGPGTRLTVL.

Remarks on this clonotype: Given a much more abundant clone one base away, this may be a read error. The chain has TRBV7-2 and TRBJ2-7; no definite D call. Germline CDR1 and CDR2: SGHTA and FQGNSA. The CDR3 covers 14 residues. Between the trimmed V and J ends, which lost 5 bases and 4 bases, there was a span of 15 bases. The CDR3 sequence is CASSMVNSFYEQYF. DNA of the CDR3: TGTGCCAGCAGCATGGTCAACAGTTTTTACGAGCAGTACTTC.

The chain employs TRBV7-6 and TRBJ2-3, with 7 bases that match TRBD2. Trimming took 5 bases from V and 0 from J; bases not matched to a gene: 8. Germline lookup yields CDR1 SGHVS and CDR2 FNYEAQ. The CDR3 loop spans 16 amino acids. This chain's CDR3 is CASSPSSGPSTDTQYF. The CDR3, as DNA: TGTGCCAGCAGCCCCTCTAGCGGTCCTAGCACAGATACGCAGTATTTT. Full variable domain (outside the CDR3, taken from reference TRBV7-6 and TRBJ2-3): GAGVSQSPRYKVTKRGQDVALRCDPISGHVSLYWYRQALGQGPEFLTYFNYEAQQDKSGLPNDRFSAERPEGSISTLTIQRTEQRDSAMYRCASSPSSGPSTDTQYFGPGTRLTVL.

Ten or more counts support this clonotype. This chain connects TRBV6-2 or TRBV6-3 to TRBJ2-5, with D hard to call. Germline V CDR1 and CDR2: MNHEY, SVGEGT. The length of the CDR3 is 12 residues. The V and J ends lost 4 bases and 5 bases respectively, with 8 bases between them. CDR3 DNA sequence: TGTGCCAGCAGTTTTAATTCGGAGACCCAGTACTTC. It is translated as CASSFNSETQYF.

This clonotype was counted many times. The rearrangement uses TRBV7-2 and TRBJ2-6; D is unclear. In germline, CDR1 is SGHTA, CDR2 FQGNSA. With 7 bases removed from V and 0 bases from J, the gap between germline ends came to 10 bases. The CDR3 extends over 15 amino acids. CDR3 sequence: CASTSRPSGANVLTF. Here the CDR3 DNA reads TGTGCCAGCACCTCCCGGCCCTCTGGGGCCAACGTCCTGACTTTC. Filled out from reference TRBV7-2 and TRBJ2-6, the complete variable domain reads GAGVSQSPSNKVTEKGKDVELRCDPISGHTALYWYRQSLGQGLEFLIYFQGNSAPDKSGLPSDRFSAERTGGSVSTLTIQRTQQEDSAVYLCASTSRPSGANVLTFGAGSRLTVL.

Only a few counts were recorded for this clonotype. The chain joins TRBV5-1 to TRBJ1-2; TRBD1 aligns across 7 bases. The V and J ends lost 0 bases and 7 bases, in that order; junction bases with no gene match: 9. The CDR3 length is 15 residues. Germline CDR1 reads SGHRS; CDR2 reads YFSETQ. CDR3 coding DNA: TGCGCCAGCAGCTTGGATCCAGGGGGTTCTTCTGGCTACACCTTC. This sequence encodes CASSLDPGGSSGYTF. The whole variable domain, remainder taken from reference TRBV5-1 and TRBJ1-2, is KAGVTQTPRYLIKTRGQQVTLSCSPISGHRSVSWYQQTPGQGLQFLFEYFSETQRNKGNFPGRFSGRQFSNSRSEMNVSTLELGDSALYLCASSLDPGGSSGYTFGSGTRLTVV.

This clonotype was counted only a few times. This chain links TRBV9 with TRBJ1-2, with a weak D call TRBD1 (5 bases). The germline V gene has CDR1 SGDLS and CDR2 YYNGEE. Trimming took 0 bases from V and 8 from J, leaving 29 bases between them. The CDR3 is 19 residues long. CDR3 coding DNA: TGTGCCAGCAGCGTAGGTCCCGGAACCCCGGCCGGCAGGGCGGCGGGCTACACCTTC. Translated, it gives CASSVGPGTPAGRAAGYTF.

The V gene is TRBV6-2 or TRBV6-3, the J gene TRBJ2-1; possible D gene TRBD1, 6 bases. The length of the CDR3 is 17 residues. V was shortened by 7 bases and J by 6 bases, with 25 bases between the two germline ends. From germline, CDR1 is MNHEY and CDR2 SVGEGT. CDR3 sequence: CASTQTLRGLTTNEQFF. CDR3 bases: TGTGCCAGCACCCAAACCCTCAGGGGTCTTACTACCAATGAGCAGTTCTTC.

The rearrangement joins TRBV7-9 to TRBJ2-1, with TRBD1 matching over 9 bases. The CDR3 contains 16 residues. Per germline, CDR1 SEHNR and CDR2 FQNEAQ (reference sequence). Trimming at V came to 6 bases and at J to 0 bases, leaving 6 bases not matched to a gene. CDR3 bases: TGTGCCAGCAGGTCCGGGACAGGGAACTCCTACAATGAGCAGTTCTTC. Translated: CASRSGTGNSYNEQFF. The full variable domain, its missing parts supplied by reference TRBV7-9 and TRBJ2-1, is DTGVSQNPRHKITKRGQNVTFRCDPISEHNRLYWYRQTLGQGPEFLTYFQNEAQLEKSRLLSDRFSAERPKGSFSTLEIQRTEQGDSAMYLCASRSGTGNSYNEQFFGPGTRLTVL.